A selection of T cell receptor beta chains follows, all from one sample in a study of T-cell reconstitution after alpha-beta-depleted transplantation in children. MiXCR, run by TCRdb on the PCR reads, gives a single entry per CDR3 protein. The sample has about 580,000 distinct CDR3 sequences, 23% seen once. Source: PBMCs, mostly from graft donor cells, taken 360 days after TCRalphabeta/CD19-depleted stem cell transplant. Source of these receptors: a boy in the first two years of life who had a stem cell transplant for acute myeloid leukemia, so the T cells may come from the graft donor. The CDR3 runs from the conserved cysteine through the conserved F or W. A D gene is named only where the DNA matches it firmly. Size is omitted from some rows. Given values are once, few, many or a class for expanded clones.

j_gene,v_gene,abundance,d_gene,CDR3aa,CDR3nt
TRBJ2-3,TRBV29-1,many,.,CSVEIDTQYF,TGCAGCGTTGAGATAGATACGCAGTATTTT
TRBJ1-2,TRBV6-1,.,TRBD1,CASSQGQGYYGYTF,TGTGCCAGCAGTCAAGGACAGGGATACTATGGCTACACCTTC
TRBJ1-6,TRBV20-1,many,.,CSARAGGLDNSPLHF,TGCAGTGCTAGGGCGGGGGGTCTAGATAATTCACCCCTCCACTTT
TRBJ2-5,TRBV30,.,TRBD2,CAWSVRRLAGGETQYF,TGTGCCTGGAGTGTACGTCGGCTAGCGGGGGGAGAGACCCAGTACTTC
TRBJ1-5,TRBV20-1,few,TRBD1,CSAFPGQNYQPQHF,TGCAGTGCTTTCCCGGGACAGAACTATCAGCCCCAGCATTTT
TRBJ2-1,TRBV10-2,few,.,CASSKTLDEQFF,TGCGCCAGCAGCAAAACCCTGGATGAGCAGTTCTTC
TRBJ2-7,TRBV11-1,.,.,CASSLERGRLGSYEQYF,TGTGCCAGCAGCTTAGAACGGGGCAGGCTCGGATCCTACGAGCAGTACTTC
TRBJ1-3,TRBV20-1,few,.,CSARMGHRNTIYF,TGCAGTGCTAGGATGGGACACCGAAACACCATATATTTT
TRBJ2-2,TRBV9,many,.,CASNNLQGTSRKNTGELFF,TGTGCCAGCAACAACCTACAGGGAACCAGCCGCAAAAACACCGGGGAGCTGTTTTTT
TRBJ1-1,TRBV12-3/TRBV12-4,few,TRBD1,CASSLTGATEAFF,TGTGCCAGCAGTTTAACAGGGGCCACTGAAGCTTTCTTT
TRBJ2-3,TRBV20-1,few,TRBD1,CSAYRGWGTDTQYF,TGCAGTGCTTACAGGGGATGGGGCACAGATACGCAGTATTTT
TRBJ2-7,TRBV7-9,.,.,CASSLAHAYEQYF,TGTGCCAGCAGCTTAGCGCACGCTTACGAGCAGTACTTC
TRBJ1-2,TRBV11-2,.,TRBD1,CASSPNHRGWVANYGYTF,TGTGCCAGCAGCCCCAATCACAGGGGGTGGGTAGCTAACTATGGCTACACCTTC
TRBJ2-2,TRBV7-2,many,.,CASSSDWHGELFF,TGTGCCAGCAGCTCTGACTGGCACGGGGAGCTGTTTTTT
TRBJ2-5,TRBV7-7,many,.,CASSWTHQETQYF,TGTGCCAGCAGCTGGACTCATCAAGAGACCCAGTACTTC
TRBJ1-1,TRBV6-1,few,TRBD1,CASSQTGIRTEAFF,TGTGCCAGCAGTCAGACAGGGATTAGAACTGAAGCTTTCTTT
TRBJ2-1,TRBV7-3,few,TRBD2,CASSLIHSGPEEQFF,TGTGCCAGCAGCTTAATTCATAGCGGGCCCGAGGAGCAGTTCTTC
TRBJ2-1,TRBV9,many,.,CASSVMEFSYNEQFF,TGTGCCAGCAGCGTAATGGAGTTCTCCTACAATGAGCAGTTCTTC
TRBJ2-5,TRBV29-1,many,.,CSVVFGPSEETQYF,TGCAGCGTTGTATTCGGGCCATCCGAAGAGACCCAGTACTTC
TRBJ1-2,TRBV7-9,.,.,CASSQLPGIYGYTF,TGTGCCAGCAGCCAACTCCCAGGGATCTATGGCTACACCTTC
TRBJ2-5,TRBV29-1,many,TRBD1,CSVGTGVFETQYF,TGCAGCGTTGGGACAGGGGTGTTCGAGACCCAGTACTTC
TRBJ2-7,TRBV5-5,many,.,CASSQPSATHYEQYF,TGTGCCAGCAGCCAGCCCTCAGCTACTCACTACGAGCAGTACTTC